The sample holds one count of the clone carrying this T cell receptor (beta chain). Its antigen remains unknown. The data were taken from a study of T-cell reconstitution after alpha-beta-depleted transplantation in children. For TCRbeta, the library was prepared with unique molecular identifiers. TCRdb reprocessed the PCR reads with MiXCR, giving one entry per CDR3 protein. Altogether under 850,000 distinct CDR3 sequences are present, over 10% being singletons, with the ten largest covering around 0.79%. CDR3 length: 14 residues. The junction had 6 bases not matched to a gene; V was cut back by 4 bases and J by 6 bases. Germline assignment: CDR1 SGHRS and CDR2 YFSETQ. Findings of the study overall: Among T cells one year after transplant, newly produced cells accounted for most counts and diversity. The origin of alpha-beta T cells about two months after transplant was reportedly several hundred expanded graft clones.

The starting material was PBMCs, obtained before TCRalphabeta/CD19-depleted stem cell transplant. The receptor was derived from a girl aged 2 to 10 with congenital amegakaryocytic thrombocytopenia, due to receive a stem cell transplant. This sequence joins TRBV5-1 and TRBJ2-4; 8 bases map to TRBD1. CDR3 loop: CASSARQGTNIQYF. CDR3 bases: TGCGCCAGCAGCGCCCGACAGGGGACAAACATTCAGTACTTC.